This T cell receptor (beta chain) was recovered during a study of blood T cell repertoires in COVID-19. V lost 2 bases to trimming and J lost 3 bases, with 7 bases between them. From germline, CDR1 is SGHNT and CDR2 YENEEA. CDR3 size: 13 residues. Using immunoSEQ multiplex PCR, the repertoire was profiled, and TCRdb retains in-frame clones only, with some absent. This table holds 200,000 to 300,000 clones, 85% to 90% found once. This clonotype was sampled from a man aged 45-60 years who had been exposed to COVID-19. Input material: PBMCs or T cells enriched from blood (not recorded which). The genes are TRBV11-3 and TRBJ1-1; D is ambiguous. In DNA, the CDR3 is TGTGCCAGCAGCTTAATCAGCGACACTGAAGCTTTCTTT. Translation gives CASSLISDTEAFF. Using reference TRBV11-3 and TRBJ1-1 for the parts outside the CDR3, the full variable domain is EAGVVQSPRYKIIEKKQPVAFWCNPISGHNTLYWYLQNLGQGPELLIRYENEEAVDDSQLPKDRFSAERLKGVDSTLKIQPAELGDSAVYLCASSLISDTEAFFGQGTRLTVV.